A selection of T cell receptor beta chains follows, all from one sample in a study of technical replicates of blood from a few donors. Assay: immunoSEQ multiplex PCR; the TCRdb copy retains only in-frame clones and omits some. The sample lists around 76,000 clones, roughly 98% occurring once. Source material: T cells isolated from PBMCs. These receptors all stem from a human donor in good health. Each CDR3 is given without its conserved first and last residue. The order of the fields is J gene, CDR3 length, V gene, CDR3 protein.

>TRBJ1-1|13|TRBV30
AWSVLSELNTEAF
>TRBJ2-3|14|TRBV7-2
ASSLIPSRPTDTQY
>TRBJ2-7|9|TRBV6-1
ASEQSYEQY
>TRBJ1-2|12|TRBV7-2
ASSFGQGAYGYT
>TRBJ1-2|13|TRBV6-1
ASSEKRRSNYGYT
>TRBJ1-2|9|TRBV29-1
SVLRENGYT
>TRBJ1-3|13|TRBV19
ASSSRDVLGNTIY
>TRBJ2-5|16|TRBV9
ASSPSWREWAGQETQY
>TRBJ1-2|11|TRBV14
ASSQGTGGGYT
>TRBJ1-1|13|TRBV5-6
ASSSGQSMSTEAF
>TRBJ2-7|12|TRBV5-1
ASSLWLAGDEQY
>TRBJ1-5|14|TRBV6-5
ASSLGAGIGNQPQH
>TRBJ2-5|14|TRBV4-2
ASSQGLAGYQETQY
>TRBJ2-7|11|TRBV11-2
ASSLAGTPWAY
>TRBJ1-1|10|TRBV7-9
ASSNSGTEAF
>TRBJ1-5|13|TRBV5-6
ASSLGTGGYQPQH
>TRBJ2-7|13|TRBV9
ASSARLAGDYEQY
>TRBJ2-1|13|TRBV11-2
ASSVIAGDRNEQF
>TRBJ1-3|12|TRBV9
ASSGTGIGNTIY